This T cell receptor (beta chain) was observed in a study of cytomegalovirus exposure and HLA in healthy donors. Overall study findings and caveats: CMV serostatus was the only immune exposure information that was available. In vitro experiments confirmed that a few CMV-associated chains were specific for CMV antigens.

The length of the CDR3 is 15 residues. V lost 1 base to trimming and J lost 5 bases, with 14 bases between them. Germline V gene lookup returns CDR1 SEHNR and CDR2 FQNEAQ (reference sequence). This clone was found a few times. Its antigen is unknown. The PCR employed 60 Vbeta primers together with 13 Jbeta primers. Data came from immunoSEQ multiplex PCR; TCRdb stores just in-frame clones and leaves some out. This table holds some 140,000 clones, around 73% found once. The origin of this receptor is a woman aged 40 to 50 in good health and CMV-seronegative. This chain uses TRBV7-9 with TRBJ1-1, with a weak D call TRBD1 (5 bases). Sequenced material: PBMCs. This chain's CDR3 is CASSLVIRALTEAFF. As DNA, the CDR3 is TGTGCCAGCAGCTTAGTCATCAGGGCGTTGACTGAAGCTTTCTTT.